This T cell receptor (beta chain) appears in the sequencing data of a study of blood T cell repertoires in COVID-19. Study as a whole: Nucleic acid was either cDNA or gDNA, and it came from T cells, B-cell-depleted T cells, or PBMCs.

Germline V gene data show CDR1 as SGHNT and CDR2 as YYREEE (reference sequence). The CDR3 runs 15 residues. V lost 0 bases to trimming and J lost 4 bases, with 11 bases between them. In the source study's methods: Estimation of nucleated cell counts relied on the amplification of reference gene primers. The protocol was immunoSEQ multiplex PCR, while the TCRdb copy is restricted to in-frame clones and leaves out a portion. That table gives V, J and clone size, and the DNA gave D and trimming. This table has 190,000 or so clones, more than 70% appearing once. The gene calls are TRBV5-4 and TRBJ1-3; no firm D call. Sequenced material: peripheral blood. The TCR sequence derives from a woman under 40 with acute or convalescent COVID-19. CDR3 nucleotides: TGTGCCAGCAGCTTGGCGGAGCGAGGGGGAAACACCATATATTTT. Encoded protein: CASSLAERGGNTIYF.